This T cell receptor (beta chain) derives from a study of T cell repertoires in cytomegalovirus infection. Study-wide points: In two of eight donors, the top clonotype was HLA-C-restricted CMV-specific.

TCRdb analysed the reads with MiXCR anew, one entry per CDR3 protein. This sample yields fewer than 200,000 distinct CDR3 sequences, of which approximately 15% are seen a single time; about a quarter belongs to the top ten. The CDR3 spans 13 residues. V shed 2 bases and J shed 2 bases, with 7 bases lying between them. Germline values: CDR1 GTSNPN, CDR2 SVGIG (reference sequence). Notes on this clonotype: Its antigen is unidentified.

Sequenced material: PBMCs. The chain carries TRBV30 and TRBJ2-1, with D maybe TRBD2 (5 bases). This TCR came from a human donor in good health (CMV status not recorded). Some clones in this sample may be carry-over from other donors' samples. The CDR3 DNA follows: TGTGCCTGGAGTAGCGGTACCTACAATGAGCAGTTCTTC. It yields the protein CAWSSGTYNEQFF.